This section outlines one T cell receptor beta chain sequence together with its context. Antigen: not known. The sample belongs to a study of radiation and T cells in renal cell carcinoma. Treatment indicated: treatment-naive control, cytoreductive nephrectomy. The tumor was a clear cell renal cell carcinoma. The study, taken as a whole, reports: In nephrectomy-only tumors, top 100 clonotypes averaged approximately 40%, versus approximately 54% irradiated. Intratumoral heterogeneity was not captured in these approximately 1 g regions.

Sequencing was performed with immunoSEQ multiplex PCR; in TCRdb, only in-frame clones are kept and a portion is missing. The data show roughly 10,000 clones, over 50% seen once. The CDR3 is 17 residues long. Germline-derived CDR1 and CDR2 are MNHEY and SMNVEV (reference sequence). After removal of 1 base from V and 4 bases from J, the junction contained 11 bases not matched to a gene. The clonotype originates from a man aged 35-49 years with renal cell carcinoma. The material was tumor tissue, obtained from a patient whose treatment was nephrectomy without radiotherapy. V usage is TRBV27 and J usage is TRBJ2-3; 7 bases match TRBD2. CDR3 bases: TGTGCCAGCAGTTTATTAAGGGCTAGCGGACCCCCAGATACGCAGTATTTT. Its protein product is CASSLLRASGPPDTQYF.